This TCR beta chain was identified during a study of cytomegalovirus exposure and HLA in healthy donors. Study information: Earlier sequencing of 150 million to 200 million T cells yielded roughly 100 million unique TCR beta sequences. Findings and limits, study-wide: It was shown in a later analysis that HLA-associated TCR beta chains were more clonally expanded than other, equally common chains. According to a later analysis, donors in an Asian-associated ancestry cluster reportedly had fewer N-insertions than the approximately 670-donor mean. Presence/absence analyses assumed roughly uniform sequencing depth across donors.

Germline V gene lookup returns CDR1 LNHDA and CDR2 SQIVND (reference sequence). The V end lost 5 bases, the J end lost 9 bases, and 23 bases lay between the germline ends. CDR3 size: 17 residues. Notes on this clone: Its antigen is still unknown.

The PCR had 60 Vbeta and 13 Jbeta primers. Measured with immunoSEQ multiplex PCR; TCRdb has only the in-frame clones, and not every one. Found here are about 130,000 clones, 73% of them singletons; the top ten hold approximately 4.3%. The V and J genes are TRBV19 and TRBJ1-6; D possibly corresponds to TRBD1 (5 bases). Sequencing was performed on PBMCs. The clonotype comes from a man in his 60s in good health and CMV-seropositive. CDR3 in amino acids: CASSVEPGATGISPLHF. The CDR3 DNA is TGTGCCAGTAGTGTGGAACCGGGAGCTACAGGAATTTCACCCCTCCACTTT.